This T cell receptor (beta chain) was recorded in a study of blood T cell repertoires in COVID-19. Study summary: Donors in the United States, Italy and Spain gave samples during acute or convalescent COVID-19.

The CDR3 extends over 14 amino acids. Trimming removed 3 bases from V and 1 base from J; junction bases left unmatched: 1. Per the germline V gene, CDR1 is LNHDA and CDR2 is SQIVND (reference sequence). Participants spanned ages about 18 to 100 years and resided in over 20 US areas. Participants were placed into cohorts based on the clinical history they reported. The authors' processing: Amplification of reference gene primers provided the estimated nucleated cell counts. Produced via immunoSEQ multiplex PCR; TCRdb's table is partial and in-frame only. V, J and clone size reflect that table, while D and trimming were determined from the DNA. The data show about 300,000 clones, with approximately 85% seen just once and 2.2% held by the top ten.

The V and J genes are TRBV19 and TRBJ1-2, with 8 bases matching TRBD1. The sample was PBMCs or T cells enriched from blood (not recorded which). This TCR came from a man aged 25 to 40 who had recovered from COVID-19. The DNA for the CDR3 is TGTGCCAGTAGTATTGACAGGGGTAACTATGGCTACACCTTC. Its protein is CASSIDRGNYGYTF.